The clone carrying this T cell receptor beta chain has just one count. Per the original methods: Nucleated cell counts were estimated from reference gene primer amplification. Libraries were prepared by immunoSEQ multiplex PCR; TCRdb keeps only in-frame clonotypes and omits some of them. The DNA was the basis for D and trimming; V, J and clone size are from that table. Among under 350,000 clones, roughly 90% were seen once, and the ten largest hold approximately 2.2%. These data come from a study of blood T cell repertoires in COVID-19. CDR3 length equals 16 residues. The germline V gene has CDR1 MGHRA and CDR2 YSYEKL. Trimming took 4 bases from V and 6 from J; bases not matched to a gene: 14.

This TCR was sampled from a middle-aged man with acute or convalescent COVID-19. The chain couples TRBV4-1 to TRBJ1-2, with 7 bases matching TRBD1. Sequencing was performed on peripheral blood. CDR3 residues: CASSPGGSTGVHGYTF. CDR3 in DNA: TGCGCCAGCAGCCCGGGGGGGAGCACAGGGGTTCATGGCTACACCTTC.